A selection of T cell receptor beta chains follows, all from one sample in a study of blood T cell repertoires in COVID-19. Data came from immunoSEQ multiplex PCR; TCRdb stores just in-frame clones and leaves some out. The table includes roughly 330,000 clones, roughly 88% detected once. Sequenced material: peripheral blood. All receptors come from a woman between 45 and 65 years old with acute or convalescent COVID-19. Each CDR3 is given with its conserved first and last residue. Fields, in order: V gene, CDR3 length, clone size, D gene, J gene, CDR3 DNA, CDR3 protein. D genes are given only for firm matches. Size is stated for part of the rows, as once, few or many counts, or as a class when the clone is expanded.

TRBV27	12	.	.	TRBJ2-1	TGTGCCAGCAGTTTAATAGCTAGTGAGCAGTTCTTC	CASSLIASEQFF
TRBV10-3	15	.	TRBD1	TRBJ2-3	TGTGCCATCAGTGGGTGGGACAGGGGCCCAGATACGCAGTATTTT	CAISGWDRGPDTQYF
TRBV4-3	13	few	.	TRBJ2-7	TGCGCCACCGATTTACAGGGAGTCGACGAGCAGTACTTC	CATDLQGVDEQYF
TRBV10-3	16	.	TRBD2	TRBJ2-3	TGTGCCATCAGTTCGACTAGCGGGGGAAGCACAGATACGCAGTATTTT	CAISSTSGGSTDTQYF
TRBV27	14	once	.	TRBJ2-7	TGTGCCAGCAGTTCCTTAGCGTTCTCCTACGAGCAGTACTTC	CASSSLAFSYEQYF
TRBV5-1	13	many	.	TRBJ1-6	TGCGCCAGCAGCTTTAAGCTTGATTCACCCCTCCACTTT	CASSFKLDSPLHF
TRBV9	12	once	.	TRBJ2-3	TGTGCCAGCAGCGTAGGAGCAGATACGCAGTATTTT	CASSVGADTQYF
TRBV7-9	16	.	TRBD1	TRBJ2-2	TGTGCCAGCAGCTCGACAGGGAGTCGGTACACCGGGGAGCTGTTTTTT	CASSSTGSRYTGELFF
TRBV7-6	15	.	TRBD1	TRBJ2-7	TGTGCCAGCAGCGGTGGGACAGGCCGGTCCTACGAGCAGTACTTC	CASSGGTGRSYEQYF
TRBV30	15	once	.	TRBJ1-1	TGTGCCTGGAGTGAAGTACGGGTTATGAACACTGAAGCTTTCTTT	CAWSEVRVMNTEAFF
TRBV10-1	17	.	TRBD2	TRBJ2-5	TGCGCCAGCAGTGGGGCTAGCGGGAGGCCCCCGGGGGAGACCCAGTACTTC	CASSGASGRPPGETQYF
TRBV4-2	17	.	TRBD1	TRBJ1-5	TGTGCCAGCAGCCCGCGACAGGGGGCGCGGCAGGATCAGCCCCAGCATTTT	CASSPRQGARQDQPQHF
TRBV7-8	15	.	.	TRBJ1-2	TGTGCCAGCAGCCCAGACGGCAGGCCCTTCTATGGCTACACCTTC	CASSPDGRPFYGYTF
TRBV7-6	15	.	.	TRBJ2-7	TGTGCCAGCAGCCAACGTGCACAGGCTAGGCACGAGCAGTACTTC	CASSQRAQARHEQYF
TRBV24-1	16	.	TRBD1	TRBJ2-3	TGTGCCACCAGTGACCGGGGACAGGGGAGCACAGATACGCAGTATTTT	CATSDRGQGSTDTQYF
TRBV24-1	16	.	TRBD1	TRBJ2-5	TGTGCCACCAGTGATTCGGGACAGCCCATCCAAGAGACCCAGTACTTC	CATSDSGQPIQETQYF
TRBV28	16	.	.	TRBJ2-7	TGTGCCAGCAGTTCCGCCCGGGGCGGGACTCGCTACGAGCAGTACTTC	CASSSARGGTRYEQYF
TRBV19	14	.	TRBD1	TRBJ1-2	TGTGCCAGTAGCCCCTACGAGAGGGGGCGAGGCTACACCTTC	CASSPYERGRGYTF
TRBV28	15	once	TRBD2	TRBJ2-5	TGTGCCAGCAGCTATTGGGGGGGAGAACAAGAGACCCAGTACTTC	CASSYWGGEQETQYF
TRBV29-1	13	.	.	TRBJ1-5	TGCAGCGCCACGGGGGGCAGCAATCAGCCCCAGCATTTT	CSATGGSNQPQHF
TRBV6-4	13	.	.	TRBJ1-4	TGTGCCAGCAGTGTTAACAGAAATGAAAAACTGTTTTTT	CASSVNRNEKLFF
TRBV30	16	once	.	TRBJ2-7	TGTGCCTGGAGTGCACCGGGGCGGAGGGGCTCCTACGAGCAGTACTTC	CAWSAPGRRGSYEQYF
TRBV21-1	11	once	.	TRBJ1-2	TGTGCCCAAGCGCCAGTCTATGGCTACACCTTC	CAQAPVYGYTF
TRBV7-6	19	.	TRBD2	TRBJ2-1	TGTGCCAGCAGCTTAGTTAGGACTAGCGCCGCTACTACCTACAATGAGCAGTTCTTC	CASSLVRTSAATTYNEQFF
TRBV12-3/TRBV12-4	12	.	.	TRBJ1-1	TGTGCCAGCAGTTTAGGGAGGGCTGAAGCTTTCTTT	CASSLGRAEAFF
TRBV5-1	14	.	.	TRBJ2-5	TGCGCCAGCAGCCACCAGGGGCTGGGAGAGACCCAGTACTTC	CASSHQGLGETQYF
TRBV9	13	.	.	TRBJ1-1	TGTGCCAGCAGCGTAGTGAGGAACACTGAAGCTTTCTTT	CASSVVRNTEAFF
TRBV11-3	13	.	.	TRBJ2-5	TGTGCCAGCAGCCCGGAGGGCGGGGAGACCCAGTACTTC	CASSPEGGETQYF
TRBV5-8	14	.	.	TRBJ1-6	TGTGCCAGCAGCTATAGGGGGGGGAATTCACCCCTCCACTTT	CASSYRGGNSPLHF
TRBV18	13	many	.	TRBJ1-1	TGTGCCAGCTCACCACCGAGTTACGCTGAAGCTTTCTTT	CASSPPSYAEAFF
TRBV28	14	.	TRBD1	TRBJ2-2	TGTGCCAGCCTCTCACAGGGGGCCCCCGGGGAGCTGTTTTTT	CASLSQGAPGELFF